Shown below are 27 T cell receptor beta chains from a single sample sequenced in a study of CD8 T cells in Susac syndrome. Random-hexamer reverse transcription was applied to about 0.45 to 1 ug RNA. Each CDR3 protein is one row after TCRdb ran MiXCR on the immunoSEQ multiplex PCR reads. This sample has a few hundred thousand distinct CDR3 sequences, with approximately 90% found just once. The sample taken for sequencing was CD8+ T cells from PBMCs. These receptors were collected from a human donor with multiple sclerosis.

The J gene is TRBJ2-7, the V gene TRBV14, with D tentatively TRBD1 or TRBD2 (5 bases each). The ends were cut back, 8 bases at V and 0 bases at J, with 8 bases in the middle. This CDR3 contains 12 residues. Germline V lookup: CDR1 SGHDN, CDR2 FVKESK. The CDR3 sequence is CASGTDSYEQYF. CDR3 DNA: TGTGCCAGCGGGACGGACTCCTACGAGCAGTACTTC.

This chain connects TRBV5-6 to TRBJ2-6; D remains ambiguous. Germline CDR1 and CDR2: SGHDT and YYEEEE. Trimming left V 1 base short and J 2 bases short, with 4 bases between. CDR3 size: 14 residues. The CDR3 is CASSLTPGANVLTF. The CDR3 region has the DNA TGTGCCAGCAGCTTGACTCCTGGGGCCAACGTCCTGACTTTC.

This chain links TRBV27 with TRBJ1-1; 9 nucleotides line up with TRBD1. V dropped 5 bases and J dropped 5; count of bases not matched to a gene: 3. The CDR3 sequence is 13 residues long. Germline V gives CDR1 MNHEY, CDR2 SMNVEV (reference sequence). The CDR3 DNA reads as TGTGCCAGCAGTCGACAGGGGGGAACTGAAGCTTTCTTT. Its translation is CASSRQGGTEAFF.

This rearrangement joins TRBV7-9 to TRBJ1-1; D gene uncertain. Trimming stripped 5 bases from V and 8 bases from J, with 12 bases between. There are 12 residues in the CDR3. In germline, CDR1 is SEHNR, CDR2 FQNEAQ (reference sequence). As DNA, the CDR3 is TGTGCCAGCAGCCCGGGCCATTCCGAAGCTTTCTTT. This codes for CASSPGHSEAFF.

The chain is built from TRBV24-1 and TRBJ2-7; the D is unclear. The CDR3 has 12 amino acids. Germline-derived CDR1 and CDR2 are KGHDR and SFDVKD. Trimming left V 3 bases short and J 2 bases short, with 4 bases between. The CDR3 is CATSDGAYEQYF. The CDR3 nucleotides read TGTGCCACCAGTGATGGGGCCTACGAGCAGTACTTC.

This clonotype was seen a single time. The chain joins TRBV27 to TRBJ2-5; D remains ambiguous. This CDR3 contains 13 residues. Germline CDR1 reads MNHEY; CDR2 reads SMNVEV (reference sequence). The V end was cut by 11 bases, the J end by 4 bases, with 17 bases between. CDR3: CASSVRPLETQYF. In DNA, the CDR3 is TGTGCCTCATCCGTCCGCCCGTTAGAGACCCAGTACTTC.

This chain uses TRBV4-2 with TRBJ2-7; 9 bases agree with TRBD1. This CDR3 spans 15 amino acids. V was pared by 2 bases and J by 5 bases, with 7 bases of the junction left unmatched. CDR1 and CDR2 (germline): LGHNA, YNFKEQ. The CDR3 sequence is CASSQRGTGSHEQYF. CDR3 nucleotide sequence: TGTGCCAGCAGCCAACGTGGGACAGGGTCCCACGAGCAGTACTTC.

The chain combines TRBV7-9 with TRBJ1-2; no clear D gene. The CDR3 length is 14 residues. Germline assignment: CDR1 SEHNR and CDR2 FQNEAQ (reference sequence). V was pared by 5 bases and J by 4 bases, with 14 bases between. The DNA of the CDR3 is TGTGCCAGCAGCCCCGGGGAGACCGCCTATGGCTACACCTTC. It encodes CASSPGETAYGYTF.

V and J are TRBV18 and TRBJ2-3, with D hard to call. The CDR3 is made up of 17 amino acids. V lost 2 bases and J lost 6, with 21 bases in between. Germline CDR1 KGHSH, CDR2 LQKENI. CDR3 DNA: TGTGCCAGCTCACCATACGAGCGCCTCACCCCCTGGGATACGCAGTATTTT. Its protein is CASSPYERLTPWDTQYF.

This rearrangement joins TRBV12-3 or TRBV12-4 to TRBJ1-1, with unresolved D. The CDR3 loop spans 13 amino acids. Trimming pared 3 bases from V and 7 bases from J, leaving 12 bases between. DNA of the CDR3: TGTGCCAGCAGTTTGGTGGGAGCCGGTGAAGCTTTCTTT. Amino acid sequence: CASSLVGAGEAFF.

The genes are TRBV7-3 and TRBJ2-3, with D possibly TRBD1 on 5 matching bases. This CDR3 is built from 15 residues. V gave up 0 bases and J gave up 5 bases, with 12 bases separating them. Germline V gene sequence: CDR1 SGHTA, CDR2 FQGTGA. The CDR3 DNA reads TGTGCCAGCAGCTTAACCCCAGGGCGTGGAGATACGCAGTATTTT. Residues: CASSLTPGRGDTQYF.

This chain joins TRBV6-2 or TRBV6-3 and TRBJ1-5, with TRBD1 identical over 9 bases. Germline trimming cut 4 bases from V and 5 bases from J; bases unmatched to any gene: 3. There are 14 residues in the CDR3. CDR1 and CDR2 (germline): MNHEY, SVGEGT. CDR3 protein: CASSSGQGHQPQHF. In DNA form, the CDR3 reads TGTGCCAGCAGTTCGGGACAGGGCCATCAGCCCCAGCATTTT.

This clonotype was detected once. This rearrangement joins TRBV19 to TRBJ2-3; 9 bases agree with TRBD2. With V trimmed by 5 bases and J by 2 bases, 5 bases remained unmatched. The CDR3 covers 15 residues. Per the germline V gene, CDR1 is LNHDA and CDR2 is SQIVND (reference sequence). CDR3 nucleotides: TGTGCCAGTAGTCCGCTAGCGGGGTTCACAGATACGCAGTATTTT. The encoded protein is CASSPLAGFTDTQYF.

In its sample, this clonotype was seen once. The chain employs TRBV27 and TRBJ2-7; 8 bases align to TRBD1. Germline V gene sequence: CDR1 MNHEY, CDR2 SMNVEV (reference sequence). The CDR3 sequence is 15 residues long. The V gene end was trimmed by 3 bases and the J gene end by 3 bases; junction bases not matched to a gene: 7. The CDR3 spells CASSLGGQEFYEQYF. CDR3 nucleotides: TGTGCCAGCAGTTTGGGGGGACAGGAGTTCTACGAGCAGTACTTC.

The chain uses TRBV7-9 and TRBJ2-1; 7 bases agree with TRBD2. The CDR3 is made up of 15 amino acids. The V and J ends lost 5 bases and 3 bases, in that order; junction bases with no gene match: 7. Germline lookup yields CDR1 SEHNR and CDR2 FQNEAQ (reference sequence). The CDR3 is CASSPRGVGYNEQFF. CDR3 in DNA: TGTGCCAGCAGCCCCCGGGGGGTCGGCTACAATGAGCAGTTCTTC.

The chain recombines TRBV13 with TRBJ2-5, with D possibly called TRBD1 or TRBD2 (5 bases each). The CDR3 spans 14 residues. Germline CDR1 reads PRHDT; CDR2 reads FYEKMQ (reference sequence). Between the trimmed V and J ends, which lost 5 bases and 4 bases, there was a span of 14 bases. The CDR3 spells CASSPFRGGETQYF. CDR3 in DNA: TGTGCCAGCAGCCCGTTTCGGGGCGGAGAGACCCAGTACTTC.

V gene TRBV27 combines with J gene TRBJ1-4; TRBD1 might be the D (5 bases). V was pared by 6 bases and J by 7 bases, with 12 bases between. The CDR3 contains 13 residues. From germline, CDR1 is MNHEY and CDR2 SMNVEV (reference sequence). The DNA of the CDR3 is TGTGCCAGCAGGGCAGGGCGGTTTGAAAAACTGTTTTTT. Encoded protein: CASRAGRFEKLFF.

This sequence joins TRBV5-1 and TRBJ2-5, with a tentative D call TRBD1 (5 bases). Per germline, CDR1 SGHRS and CDR2 YFSETQ. The CDR3 totals 14 residues. Between the trimmed V and J ends, which lost 4 bases and 7 bases, there was a span of 17 bases. The CDR3 region is CASSNNRPRPTQYF. The CDR3 coding sequence is TGCGCCAGCAGCAATAACAGGCCACGGCCGACCCAGTACTTC.

This rearrangement joins TRBV29-1 to TRBJ2-1; TRBD2 aligns across 9 bases. V was pared by 6 bases and J by 2 bases, with 8 bases of the junction left unmatched. Germline CDR1 SQVTM, CDR2 ANQGSEA. The CDR3 totals 15 residues. The CDR3 is CSVTLAGATYNEQFF. For the CDR3, the DNA is TGCAGCGTAACATTAGCGGGAGCAACCTACAATGAGCAGTTCTTC.

J is TRBJ1-1 and V is TRBV29-1, with TRBD1 matching over 8 bases. J gave up 6 bases and V 1 base, and 1 base lay outside the gene matches. Germline V gene data show CDR1 as SQVTM and CDR2 as ANQGSEA. The CDR3 covers 12 residues. The DNA for the CDR3 is TGCAGCGTTGAAGGGACAGGGCCTGAAGCTTTCTTT. It specifies CSVEGTGPEAFF.

The gene calls are TRBV28 and TRBJ1-3; the D gene is possibly TRBD1 (5 bases). This CDR3 is 15 amino acids long. V gave up 6 bases and J gave up 0 bases, with 12 bases separating them. Germline CDR1 and CDR2: MDHEN and SYDVKM. In DNA form, the CDR3 reads TGTGCCAGCAGCTCCACAGGACGCTCTGGAAACACCATATATTTT. It encodes CASSSTGRSGNTIYF.

The V and J genes are TRBV7-9 and TRBJ2-1, with 13 nucleotides matching TRBD2. Per the germline V gene, CDR1 is SEHNR and CDR2 is FQNEAQ (reference sequence). Unmatched junction bases numbered 7, after V lost 4 bases and J lost 7 bases. The CDR3 runs 16 residues. In nucleotides, the CDR3 is TGTGCCAGCAGCTCAAGGACTAGCGGGAGTAAGAATGAGCAGTTCTTC. This sequence encodes CASSSRTSGSKNEQFF.

The gene calls are TRBV29-1 and TRBJ2-1; 8 bases line up with TRBD2. The germline V gene has CDR1 SQVTM and CDR2 ANQGSEA. The CDR3 extends over 14 amino acids. Losses at the gene ends were 3 bases for V and 2 bases for J; bases not matched to a gene: 3. CDR3 DNA sequence: TGCAGCGTTGATAGCGGGAATGCCTACAATGAGCAGTTCTTC. Protein product: CSVDSGNAYNEQFF.

The chain recombines TRBV28 with TRBJ2-7; no clear D gene. Germline V gene sequence: CDR1 MDHEN, CDR2 SYDVKM. The CDR3 contains 14 residues. Trimming stripped 2 bases from V and 4 bases from J, with 12 bases between. CDR3 amino acids: CASSLVSATYEQYF. In nucleotides, the CDR3 is TGTGCCAGCAGTTTAGTGTCGGCCACATACGAGCAGTACTTC.

This chain links TRBV2 with TRBJ1-1, with D possibly TRBD1 on 5 matching bases. The CDR3 sequence is 14 residues long. Deletions cut 6 bases from V and 1 base from J, with 12 bases between. Germline V gives CDR1 SNHLY, CDR2 FYNNEI. CDR3 sequence (DNA): TGTGCCAGCAGGATTCGCGACAGGAACACTGAAGCTTTCTTT. Its translation: CASRIRDRNTEAFF.

The V gene is TRBV2, the J gene TRBJ2-5; 7 positions match TRBD1. CDR1 and CDR2 (germline): SNHLY, FYNNEI. This CDR3 is built from 14 residues. J gave up 6 bases and V 3 bases, and 7 bases lay outside the gene matches. The CDR3 DNA reads TGTGCCAGCAGTGACCAGACAGGGATTCAGACCCAGTACTTC. Translating gives CASSDQTGIQTQYF.

V usage is TRBV5-6 and J usage is TRBJ2-2, with 11 bases identical to TRBD1. Germline CDR1 reads SGHDT; CDR2 reads YYEEEE. This CDR3 has 16 residues. V gave up 7 bases and J gave up 3 bases; unmatched junction bases: 8. The chain's CDR3 is CASRGQGAFYTGELFF. DNA for the CDR3: TGTGCCAGCCGCGGACAGGGGGCCTTTTACACCGGGGAGCTGTTTTTT.